The rows below give T cell receptor beta chains drawn from one sample of a study of post-analysis software for immune sequencing data. TCRdb re-called the PCR reads through MiXCR, storing one row per CDR3 protein. The table records roughly 800,000 distinct CDR3 sequences, roughly 30% of them present only once. Sequencing was done on a sample of blood. Receptor source: a girl aged 5-17 years with multiple sclerosis. The CDR3 runs from the conserved cysteine through the conserved F or W. A D gene is named only where the DNA matches it firmly. Size is stated for part of the rows, as once, few or many counts, or as a class when the clone is expanded.

V gene: TRBV25-1
J gene: TRBJ2-5
clone size: many
D gene: -
CDR3 DNA: TGTGCCAGCAGTGGGTTGGACAGCACTCAAGAGACCCAGTACTTC
CDR3 protein: CASSGLDSTQETQYF

V gene: TRBV25-1
J gene: TRBJ1-2
clone size: -
D gene: -
CDR3 DNA: TGTGCCAGCAGCCTCCTCCCCCAGGGCGAAGGCTACACCTTC
CDR3 protein: CASSLLPQGEGYTF

V gene: TRBV7-2
J gene: TRBJ2-7
clone size: -
D gene: -
CDR3 DNA: TGTGCCAGCAGCTTATCAGAGGTATCCTACGAGCAGTACTTC
CDR3 protein: CASSLSEVSYEQYF

V gene: TRBV9
J gene: TRBJ2-3
clone size: many
D gene: -
CDR3 DNA: TGTGCCAGCAGCGAGCCCCCCTCCCGCACAGATACGCAGTATTTT
CDR3 protein: CASSEPPSRTDTQYF

V gene: TRBV4-2
J gene: TRBJ2-5
clone size: -
D gene: -
CDR3 DNA: TGTGCCAGCAGCCAAAATCCCCTCGAGACCCAGTACTTC
CDR3 protein: CASSQNPLETQYF

V gene: TRBV20-1
J gene: TRBJ2-6
clone size: few
D gene: -
CDR3 DNA: TGCAGTGCTAGAGCGGGTGCCAACGTCCTGACTTTC
CDR3 protein: CSARAGANVLTF

V gene: TRBV7-8
J gene: TRBJ2-3
clone size: -
D gene: TRBD1
CDR3 DNA: TGTGCCAGCAGCTTAGATAGCAGGGGGTTCGCAGATACGCAGTATTTT
CDR3 protein: CASSLDSRGFADTQYF

V gene: TRBV7-2
J gene: TRBJ2-7
clone size: -
D gene: TRBD1
CDR3 DNA: TGTGCCAGCAGCCCCGACAGGGTTATGGTCGAGCAGTACTTC
CDR3 protein: CASSPDRVMVEQYF

V gene: TRBV7-9
J gene: TRBJ2-5
clone size: -
D gene: TRBD2
CDR3 DNA: TGTGCCAGCAGCTTAGCCGGCGGGGGGGCCGTGGAGACCCAGTACTTC
CDR3 protein: CASSLAGGGAVETQYF

V gene: TRBV28
J gene: TRBJ1-1
clone size: few
D gene: TRBD1
CDR3 DNA: TGTGCCAGCAGACAGGGGCCGCTTTCCCCTTTCTTT
CDR3 protein: CASRQGPLSPFF

V gene: TRBV29-1
J gene: TRBJ2-3
clone size: few
D gene: -
CDR3 DNA: TGCAGCGCTTGGACTAGCACAGATACGCAGTATTTT
CDR3 protein: CSAWTSTDTQYF

V gene: TRBV28
J gene: TRBJ2-4
clone size: -
D gene: -
CDR3 DNA: TGTGCCAGCAGTTTAGAGTACAGTTTCATAGCCAAAAACATTCAGTACTTC
CDR3 protein: CASSLEYSFIAKNIQYF

V gene: TRBV5-1
J gene: TRBJ2-5
clone size: -
D gene: TRBD1
CDR3 DNA: TGCGCCAGCAGCTTGGGAGGGCCAGGGGGAGAGACCCAGTACTTC
CDR3 protein: CASSLGGPGGETQYF

V gene: TRBV3-1
J gene: TRBJ2-3
clone size: -
D gene: TRBD2
CDR3 DNA: TGTGCCAGCAGCCTTTGGGCTAGCGGGAGGAAGGAAGATACGCAGTATTTT
CDR3 protein: CASSLWASGRKEDTQYF

V gene: TRBV20-1
J gene: TRBJ2-3
clone size: few
D gene: -
CDR3 DNA: TGCAGTGGGGGATTCAGCGATACGCAGTATTTT
CDR3 protein: CSGGFSDTQYF

V gene: TRBV5-1
J gene: TRBJ2-1
clone size: few
D gene: -
CDR3 DNA: TGCGCCAGCAGCCCAAACCTAGTCGTGTCCTACAATGAGCAGTTCTTC
CDR3 protein: CASSPNLVVSYNEQFF

V gene: TRBV7-9
J gene: TRBJ2-5
clone size: -
D gene: TRBD1
CDR3 DNA: TGTGCCAGCAGCACCACACAGGGGCGCGAGACCCAGTACTTC
CDR3 protein: CASSTTQGRETQYF